The clone carrying this TCR beta chain was seen at least ten times. Its antigen remains unknown. The data were taken from a study of T cells in Graves' hyperthyroidism and ophthalmopathy. The study's findings and limits: Model-based prediction identified ophthalmopathy a median about 7 months prior to its onset.

The germline V and J ends were trimmed by 5 bases and 1 base, with 8 bases remaining between them. This CDR3 contains 13 residues. CDR1 is LGHDT and CDR2 is YNNKEL in the germline V gene (reference sequence). RNA transcripts gave rise to amplified TCR beta CDR3 regions. The primer set for the first-round RT-PCR of the TCR CDR3 was HTBI. TCRdb called the multiplex PCR reads again in MiXCR, with one record for every CDR3 protein. Here the sample spans a few hundred thousand distinct CDR3 sequences, roughly 23% being singletons. Input material: blood. The sequence was collected from a woman between 70 and 85 years old with Graves' ophthalmopathy. This chain joins TRBV3-1 and TRBJ1-2; no firm D call. The CDR3 DNA sequence: TGTGCCAGCAGCTACCAAAATAACTATGGCTACACCTTC. Amino acid sequence: CASSYQNNYGYTF.